These 26 T cell receptor beta chains were sequenced from one sample in a study of Tregs in tolerant kidney transplant recipients. Repertoires were generated with immunoSEQ multiplex PCR, while TCRdb's copy carries only in-frame clones and drops some. The sample includes some 55,000 clones, around four fifths of them seen just once. The sample comprised CD4+ T cells from blood. The receptors stem from a human donor in good health.

The gene calls are TRBV28 and TRBJ1-1; D gene unclear. Germline CDR1 reads MDHEN; CDR2 reads SYDVKM. CDR3 length: 13 amino acids. Trimming took 4 bases from V and 0 from J, leaving 6 bases between them. The DNA for the CDR3 is TGTGCCAGCAGTTGGGTTATGAACACTGAAGCTTTCTTT. Translated: CASSWVMNTEAFF.

CDR3 residues: CASSLRPHRVNTEAFF. The CDR3 nucleotides are TGTGCCAGCAGCTTAAGGCCCCACAGGGTGAACACTGAAGCTTTCTTT. The genes are TRBV7-3 and TRBJ1-1; tentative D call: TRBD1 (6 bases). The CDR3 contains 16 residues. V lost 1 base and J 0 bases, leaving 12 bases between the germline ends. Germline V gives CDR1 SGHTA, CDR2 FQGTGA.

In its sample, this clone was seen a few times. At one of its ends the junction is not consistent with the germline gene, which may arise from a read error. The V call is TRBV7-7, the J call TRBJ1-3; D remains unclear. There are 16 residues in the CDR3. Germline V CDR1 and CDR2: SSHAT, FNYEAQ (reference sequence). CDR3 residues: CASSLGPPASGNTIYF. The CDR3 coding sequence is TGTGCTAGCAGCTTAGGCCCGCCGGCCTCTGGAAACACCATATATTTT.

In this sample, this clone turned up once. J is TRBJ2-3 and V is TRBV7-9, with D possibly matching TRBD1 (6 bases). Trimming took off 0 bases at V and 4 bases at J, with 17 bases between the two ends. Germline V lookup: CDR1 SEHNR, CDR2 FQNEAQ (reference sequence). The CDR3 extends over 17 amino acids. Here the CDR3 reads CASSLARRGRRADTQYF. The DNA of the CDR3 is TGTGCCAGCAGCTTAGCGCGCAGGGGCCGTCGCGCAGATACGCAGTATTTT.

Notes on this clone: The junction does not match germline at one end; this may be a read error. In DNA, the CDR3 is TGTGCCAGCAGCTTAGATGGTAGCAGAGATACGCAGTATTTT. Residues: CASSLDGSRDTQYF. This sequence joins TRBV7-2 and TRBJ2-3; D unclear. Per germline, CDR1 SGHTA and CDR2 FQGNSA. The CDR3 spans 14 residues.

The chain carries TRBV21-1 and TRBJ1-1; the table assigns TRBD1, which was not confirmed against the DNA. TRBV21-1 is a pseudogene locus. This CDR3 spans 14 amino acids. The CDR3 nucleotides are TGTGCCAGCAGCAAAGGACAGGGTAATCCTGAAGCTTTCTTT. This translates into CASSKGQGNPEAFF.

This clone was observed once. The chain couples TRBV9 to TRBJ1-6; 8 nucleotides agree with TRBD1. From germline, CDR1 is SGDLS and CDR2 YYNGEE. The CDR3 totals 15 residues. The V segment lost 3 bases and the J segment 9 bases; nucleotides outside the gene matches: 8. CDR3 region: CASSDSPGQGSPLHF. CDR3 sequence (DNA): TGTGCCAGCAGCGATTCTCCAGGACAGGGTTCACCCCTCCACTTT. The variable domain in full, completed from reference TRBV9 and TRBJ1-6, reads DSGVTQTPKHLITATGQRVTLRCSPRSGDLSVYWYQQSLDQGLQFLIQYYNGEERAKGNILERFSAQQFPDLHSELNLSSLELGDSALYFCASSDSPGQGSPLHFGNGTRLTVT.

V gene TRBV5-4 combines with J gene TRBJ2-5; tentatively, D is TRBD1 (5 bases). The CDR3 has 14 amino acids. The ends were cut back, 1 base at V and 1 base at J, with 8 bases in the middle. Germline CDR1 SGHNT, CDR2 YYREEE (reference sequence). The CDR3 reads CASSLKTGQETQYF. For the CDR3, the DNA is TGTGCCAGCAGCTTGAAAACAGGCCAAGAGACCCAGTACTTC.

The chain combines TRBV5-6 with TRBJ2-7, with TRBD2 as a possible D gene (5 bases). V was clipped by 6 bases and J by 6 bases, with 16 bases between them. This CDR3 is built from 13 residues. Germline V gene lookup returns CDR1 SGHDT and CDR2 YYEEEE. The CDR3 region is CASTTGSRTEQYF. CDR3 bases: TGTGCCAGCACCACGGGATCGCGGACCGAGCAGTACTTC.

There are a few counts of this clone. The CDR3 DNA follows: TGTGCCAGCAGCGTAGGAACAGCTCAGCCCCAGCATTTT. As protein: CASSVGTAQPQHF. V gene TRBV9 combines with J gene TRBJ1-5; unclear D gene. Trimming cost V 0 bases and J 6 bases, with 7 bases left between them. The germline gives CDR1 SGDLS, CDR2 YYNGEE. The CDR3 is 13 residues long.

The CDR3 sequence: CASSLWAAGGETQYF. As DNA, the CDR3 is TGTGCCAGCAGCTTATGGGCCGCGGGTGGGGAGACCCAGTACTTC. The chain is built from TRBV7-2 and TRBJ2-5; possible D gene TRBD2, 5 bases. Trimming stripped 2 bases from V and 5 bases from J, with 15 bases between. This CDR3 contains 15 residues. Germline CDR1 reads SGHTA; CDR2 reads FQGNSA.

V is TRBV7-2 and J is TRBJ1-2; D unclear. Per germline, CDR1 SGHTA and CDR2 FQGNSA. There are 14 residues in the CDR3. V lost 5 bases to trimming and J lost 4 bases, with 14 bases between them. The DNA for the CDR3 is TGTGCCAGCAGCCTAACCTCAGGAGGCTATGGCTACACCTTC. It codes for CASSLTSGGYGYTF.

The V gene is TRBV6-5, the J gene TRBJ2-1; a possible D gene is TRBD2 (5 bases). Between the trimmed V and J ends, which lost 8 bases and 4 bases, there was a span of 12 bases. The germline V gene has CDR1 MNHEY and CDR2 SVGAGI. This CDR3 is 13 amino acids long. This chain's CDR3 is CASSRGLYNEQFF. The CDR3 nucleotides read TGTGCCAGCTCTAGAGGGCTGTACAATGAGCAGTTCTTC.

The chain has TRBV6-5 and TRBJ1-5; D call uncertain. The CDR3 covers 16 residues. V lost 4 bases and J lost 2, with 15 bases in between. Per the germline V gene, CDR1 is MNHEY and CDR2 is SVGAGI. This CDR3 is CASSLGGPGGNQPQHF. The CDR3 DNA follows: TGTGCCAGCAGTTTGGGTGGGCCCGGGGGCAATCAGCCCCAGCATTTT.

The CDR3: CATRDRSYEQYF. CDR3 DNA sequence: TGTGCCACCCGGGACCGATCCTACGAGCAGTACTTC. This sequence joins TRBV2 and TRBJ2-7; either TRBD1 or TRBD2 may supply D (5 bases each). The CDR3 consists of 12 residues. From germline, CDR1 is SNHLY and CDR2 FYNNEI. Deletions cut 10 bases from V and 1 base from J, with 11 bases between.

J is TRBJ1-5 and V is TRBV6-5, with no clear D. The CDR3 totals 12 residues. Trimming cost V 8 bases and J 5 bases, with 10 bases left between them. Germline V gene lookup returns CDR1 MNHEY and CDR2 SVGAGI. The CDR3 region has the DNA TGTGCCAGCTCCGGGCGCGATCAGCCCCAGCATTTT. Translating it yields CASSGRDQPQHF.

The chain uses TRBV7-9 and TRBJ2-7, with 9 positions matching TRBD1. The trim removed 3 bases at V and 3 bases at J, leaving 3 bases unmatched. Germline CDR1 is SEHNR and CDR2 is FQNEAQ (reference sequence). This CDR3 contains 14 residues. This chain's CDR3 is CASSLGQGHYEQYF. DNA for the CDR3: TGTGCCAGCAGCTTGGGACAGGGACACTACGAGCAGTACTTC.

The chain employs TRBV19 and TRBJ2-7; D not certain. The V gene's germline CDR1 is LNHDA and CDR2 SQIVND (reference sequence). The CDR3 totals 16 residues. V was cut by 2 bases and J by 2 bases, with 16 bases left in between. In nucleotides, the CDR3 is TGTGCCAGTAGTATAACGGGCATAACACCGACCTACGAGCAGTACTTC. Its protein is CASSITGITPTYEQYF.

This sequence joins TRBV6-6 and TRBJ1-1; D is ambiguous. Germline loops: CDR1 MNHNY, CDR2 SVGAGI (reference sequence). The CDR3 sequence is 15 residues long. Trimming pared 2 bases from V and 6 bases from J, leaving 16 bases between. The CDR3 sequence: CASSYGSASAAEAFF. The CDR3 DNA is TGTGCCAGCAGTTACGGGTCAGCGTCGGCCGCTGAAGCTTTCTTT.

J is TRBJ2-7 and V is TRBV18; D is uncertain. CDR1 KGHSH and CDR2 LQKENI come from the germline V gene. CDR3 length: 14 amino acids. V was cut by 4 bases and J by 5 bases, with 15 bases left in between. The CDR3 loop reads CASSRVGQTDEQYF. The CDR3 DNA sequence: TGTGCCAGCTCACGAGTCGGCCAGACGGACGAGCAGTACTTC.

V usage is TRBV6-1 and J usage is TRBJ1-2; 7 nucleotides agree with TRBD1. From germline, CDR1 is MNHNS and CDR2 SASEGT. V gave up 2 bases and J gave up 5 bases; unmatched junction bases: 11. CDR3 size: 16 residues. The CDR3 bases are TGTGCCAGCAGTGAATCTGAACTGACAGGGCGGTATGGCTACACCTTC. This codes for CASSESELTGRYGYTF.

The chain carries TRBV11-3 and TRBJ1-4, with 10 bases aligning to TRBD1. V shed 9 bases and J 3 bases; nucleotides not matched to a gene: 4. The germline V gene has CDR1 SGHNT and CDR2 YENEEA. The CDR3 is made up of 14 amino acids. CDR3 bases: TGTGCCAGTGGGACAGGGGCCTCTAATGAAAAACTGTTTTTT. Residues: CASGTGASNEKLFF.

The chain has TRBV6-6 and TRBJ1-6; tentatively, D is TRBD1 (5 bases). There are 15 residues in the CDR3. The V end lost 2 bases, the J end lost 8 bases, and 13 bases lay between the germline ends. CDR1 is MNHNY and CDR2 is SVGAGI in the germline V gene (reference sequence). CDR3 sequence (DNA): TGTGCCAGCAGTTACGATGGGGGGAGGGATTCACCCCTCCACTTT. Translation: CASSYDGGRDSPLHF.

CDR3 bases: TGTGCCAGTAGTCGGGTCCTGCCGGCTAATGAAAAACTGTTTTTT. Amino acids: CASSRVLPANEKLFF. This sequence joins TRBV19 and TRBJ1-4; D remains ambiguous. V lost 5 bases to trimming and J lost 3 bases, with 13 bases between them. The germline V gene has CDR1 LNHDA and CDR2 SQIVND (reference sequence). The CDR3 covers 15 residues.

The chain joins TRBV11-1 to TRBJ2-5; D perhaps matches TRBD1 (5 bases). CDR3 size: 15 residues. Germline V gene data show CDR1 as SGHAT and CDR2 as FQDESV (reference sequence). Between the trimmed V and J ends, which lost 5 bases and 0 bases, there was a span of 13 bases. The CDR3 nucleotides are TGTGCCAGCAGCCGCAATAGACAGTACCAAGAGACCCAGTACTTC. The encoded protein is CASSRNRQYQETQYF.

V is TRBV6-5 and J is TRBJ2-7; D not certain. CDR1 MNHEY and CDR2 SVGAGI come from the germline V gene. The CDR3 has 15 amino acids. V lost 6 bases and J lost 1, with 16 bases in between. The CDR3 spells CASRGMRGSSYEQYF. Written as DNA, the CDR3 is TGTGCCAGCAGAGGCATGCGAGGATCATCCTACGAGCAGTACTTC.